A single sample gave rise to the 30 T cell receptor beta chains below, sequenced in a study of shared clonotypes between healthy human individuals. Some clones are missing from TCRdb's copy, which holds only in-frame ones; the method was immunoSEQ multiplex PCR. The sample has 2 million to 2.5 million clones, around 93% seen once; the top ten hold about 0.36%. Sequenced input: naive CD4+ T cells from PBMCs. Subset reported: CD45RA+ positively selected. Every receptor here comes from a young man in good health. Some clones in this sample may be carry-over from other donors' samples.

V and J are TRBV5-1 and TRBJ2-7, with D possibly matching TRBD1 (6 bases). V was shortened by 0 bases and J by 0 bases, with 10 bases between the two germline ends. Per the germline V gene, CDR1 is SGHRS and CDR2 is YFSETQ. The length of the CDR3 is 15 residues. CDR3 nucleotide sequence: TGCGCCAGCAGCTTGGCCGCAGGGGACTCCTACGAGCAGTACTTC. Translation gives CASSLAAGDSYEQYF. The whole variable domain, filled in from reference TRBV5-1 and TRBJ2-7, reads KAGVTQTPRYLIKTRGQQVTLSCSPISGHRSVSWYQQTPGQGLQFLFEYFSETQRNKGNFPGRFSGRQFSNSRSEMNVSTLELGDSALYLCASSLAAGDSYEQYFGPGTRLTVT.

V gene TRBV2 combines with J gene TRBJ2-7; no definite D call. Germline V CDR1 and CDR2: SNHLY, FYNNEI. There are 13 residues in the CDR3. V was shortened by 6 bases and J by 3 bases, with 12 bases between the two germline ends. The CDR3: CASSPNTNYEQYF. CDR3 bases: TGTGCCAGCAGCCCAAACACCAACTACGAGCAGTACTTC.

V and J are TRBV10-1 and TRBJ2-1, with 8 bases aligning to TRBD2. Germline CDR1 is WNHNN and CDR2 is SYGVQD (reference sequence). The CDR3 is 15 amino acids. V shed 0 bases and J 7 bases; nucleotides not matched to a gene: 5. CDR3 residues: CASSESAGGSNEQFF. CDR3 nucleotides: TGCGCCAGCAGTGAGTCGGCGGGGGGCTCTAATGAGCAGTTCTTC.

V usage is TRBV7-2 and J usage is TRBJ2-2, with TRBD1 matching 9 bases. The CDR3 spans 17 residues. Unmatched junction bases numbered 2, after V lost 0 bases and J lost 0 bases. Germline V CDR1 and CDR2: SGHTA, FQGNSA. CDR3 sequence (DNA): TGTGCCAGCAGCTTAGCCGGGACAGGGTCGAACACCGGGGAGCTGTTTTTT. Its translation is CASSLAGTGSNTGELFF.

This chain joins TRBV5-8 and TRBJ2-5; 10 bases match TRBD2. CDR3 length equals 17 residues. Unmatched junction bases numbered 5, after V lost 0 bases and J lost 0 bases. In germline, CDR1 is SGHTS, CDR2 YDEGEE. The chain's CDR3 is CASSLARTSGNQETQYF. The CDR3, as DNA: TGTGCCAGCAGCTTGGCCCGGACTAGCGGAAACCAAGAGACCCAGTACTTC.

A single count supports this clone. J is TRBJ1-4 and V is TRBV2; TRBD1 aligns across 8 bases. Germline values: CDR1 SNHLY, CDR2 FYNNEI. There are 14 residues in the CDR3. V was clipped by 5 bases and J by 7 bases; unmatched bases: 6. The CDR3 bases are TGTGCCAGCAGTCTACAGGGGGGAGGTGAAAAACTGTTTTTT. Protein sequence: CASSLQGGGEKLFF.

CDR3 region: CASSPSGTPRETQYF. In DNA form, the CDR3 reads TGTGCCAGCTCACCGTCCGGGACACCAAGGGAGACCCAGTACTTC. This chain joins TRBV18 and TRBJ2-5; D perhaps matches TRBD1 (6 bases). V was shortened by 3 bases and J by 5 bases, with 16 bases between the two germline ends. The CDR3 contains 15 residues. Looked up from germline, CDR1 is KGHSH and CDR2 is LQKENI. The entire variable domain, with the rest obtained from reference TRBV18 and TRBJ2-5, is as follows: NAGVMQNPRHLVRRRGQEARLRCSPMKGHSHVYWYRQLPEEGLKFMVYLQKENIIDESGMPKERFSAEFPKEGPSILRIQQVVRGDSAAYFCASSPSGTPRETQYFGPGTRLLVL.

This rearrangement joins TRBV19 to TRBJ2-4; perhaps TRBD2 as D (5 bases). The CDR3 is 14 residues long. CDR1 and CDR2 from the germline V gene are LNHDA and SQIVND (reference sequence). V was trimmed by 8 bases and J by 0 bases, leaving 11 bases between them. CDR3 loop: CASYGGRAKNIQYF. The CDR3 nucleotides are TGTGCCAGTTACGGAGGCCGAGCCAAAAACATTCAGTACTTC.

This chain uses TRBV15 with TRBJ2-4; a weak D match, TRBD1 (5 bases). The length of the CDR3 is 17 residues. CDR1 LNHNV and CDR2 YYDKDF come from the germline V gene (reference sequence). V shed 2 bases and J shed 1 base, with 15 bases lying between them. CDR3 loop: CATSRYQGEVAKNIQYF. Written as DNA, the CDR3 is TGTGCCACCAGCAGATACCAGGGTGAAGTCGCCAAAAACATTCAGTACTTC.

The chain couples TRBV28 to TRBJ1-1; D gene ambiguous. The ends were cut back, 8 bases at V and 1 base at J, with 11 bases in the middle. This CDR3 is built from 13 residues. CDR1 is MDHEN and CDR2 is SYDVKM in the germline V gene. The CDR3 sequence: CASGSGPNTEAFF. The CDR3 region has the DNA TGTGCCAGCGGGTCAGGCCCGAACACTGAAGCTTTCTTT.

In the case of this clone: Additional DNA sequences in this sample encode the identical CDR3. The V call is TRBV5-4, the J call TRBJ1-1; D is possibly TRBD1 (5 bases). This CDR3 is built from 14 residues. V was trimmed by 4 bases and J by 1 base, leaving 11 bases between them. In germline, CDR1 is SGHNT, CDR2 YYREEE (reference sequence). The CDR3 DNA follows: TGTGCCAGCAGCCTCCGGGGGGGGAACACTGAAGCTTTCTTT. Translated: CASSLRGGNTEAFF.

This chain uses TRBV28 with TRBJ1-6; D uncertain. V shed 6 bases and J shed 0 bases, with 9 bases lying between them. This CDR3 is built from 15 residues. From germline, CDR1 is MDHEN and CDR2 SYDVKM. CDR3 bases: TGTGCCAGCAGATACACGAGCTCCTATAATTCACCCCTCCACTTT. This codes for CASRYTSSYNSPLHF.

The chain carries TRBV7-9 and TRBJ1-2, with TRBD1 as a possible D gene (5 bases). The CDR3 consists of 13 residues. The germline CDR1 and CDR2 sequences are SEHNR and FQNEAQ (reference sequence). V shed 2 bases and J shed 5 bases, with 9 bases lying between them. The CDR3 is CASSLLQGYGYTF. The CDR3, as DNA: TGTGCCAGCAGCTTACTTCAGGGATATGGCTACACCTTC. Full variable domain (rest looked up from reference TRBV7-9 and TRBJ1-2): DTGVSQNPRHKITKRGQNVTFRCDPISEHNRLYWYRQTLGQGPEFLTYFQNEAQLEKSRLLSDRFSAERPKGSFSTLEIQRTEQGDSAMYLCASSLLQGYGYTFGSGTRLTVV.

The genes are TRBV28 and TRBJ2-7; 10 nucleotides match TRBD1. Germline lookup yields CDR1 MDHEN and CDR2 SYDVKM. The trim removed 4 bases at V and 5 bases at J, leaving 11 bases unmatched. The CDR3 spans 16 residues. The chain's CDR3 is CASSYPRQGAGDEQYF. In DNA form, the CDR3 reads TGTGCCAGCAGTTACCCGAGACAGGGGGCGGGAGACGAGCAGTACTTC.

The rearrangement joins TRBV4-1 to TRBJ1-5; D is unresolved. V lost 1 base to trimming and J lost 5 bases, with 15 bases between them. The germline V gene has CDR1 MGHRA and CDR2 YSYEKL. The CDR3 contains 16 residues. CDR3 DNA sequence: TGCGCCAGCAGCCAAGGAGGAGGCCCTCCATATCAGCCCCAGCATTTT. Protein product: CASSQGGGPPYQPQHF.

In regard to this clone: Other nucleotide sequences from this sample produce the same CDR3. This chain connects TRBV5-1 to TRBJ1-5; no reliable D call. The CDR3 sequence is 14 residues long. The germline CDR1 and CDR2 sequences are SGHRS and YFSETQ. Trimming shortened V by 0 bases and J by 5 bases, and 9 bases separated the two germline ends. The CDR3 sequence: CASSLATGDQPQHF. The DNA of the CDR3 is TGCGCCAGCAGCTTGGCCACGGGCGATCAGCCCCAGCATTTT.

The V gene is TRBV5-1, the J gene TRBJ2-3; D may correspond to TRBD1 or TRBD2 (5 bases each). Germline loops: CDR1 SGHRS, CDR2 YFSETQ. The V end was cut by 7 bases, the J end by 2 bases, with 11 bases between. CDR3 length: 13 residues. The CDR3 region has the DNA TGCGCCAGCGGGGGTTTGACCACAGATACGCAGTATTTT. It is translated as CASGGLTTDTQYF. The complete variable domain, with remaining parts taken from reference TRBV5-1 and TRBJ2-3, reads KAGVTQTPRYLIKTRGQQVTLSCSPISGHRSVSWYQQTPGQGLQFLFEYFSETQRNKGNFPGRFSGRQFSNSRSEMNVSTLELGDSALYLCASGGLTTDTQYFGPGTRLTVL.

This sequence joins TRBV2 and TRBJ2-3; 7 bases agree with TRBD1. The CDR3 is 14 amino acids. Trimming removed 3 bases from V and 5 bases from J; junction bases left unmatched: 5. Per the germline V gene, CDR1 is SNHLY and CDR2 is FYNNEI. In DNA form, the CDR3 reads TGTGCCAGCAGTGAGGAACAGGGGAGAGATACGCAGTATTTT. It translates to CASSEEQGRDTQYF.

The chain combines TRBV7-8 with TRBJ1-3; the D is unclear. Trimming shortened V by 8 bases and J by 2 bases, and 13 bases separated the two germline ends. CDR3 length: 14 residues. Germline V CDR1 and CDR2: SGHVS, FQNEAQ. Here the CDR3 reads CASGPLRAGNTIYF. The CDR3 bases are TGTGCCAGCGGACCTTTGAGGGCTGGAAACACCATATATTTT. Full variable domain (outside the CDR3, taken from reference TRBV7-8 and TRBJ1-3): GAGVSQSPRYKVAKRGQDVALRCDPISGHVSLFWYQQALGQGPEFLTYFQNEAQLDKSGLPSDRFFAERPEGSVSTLKIQRTQQEDSAVYLCASGPLRAGNTIYFGEGSWLTVV.

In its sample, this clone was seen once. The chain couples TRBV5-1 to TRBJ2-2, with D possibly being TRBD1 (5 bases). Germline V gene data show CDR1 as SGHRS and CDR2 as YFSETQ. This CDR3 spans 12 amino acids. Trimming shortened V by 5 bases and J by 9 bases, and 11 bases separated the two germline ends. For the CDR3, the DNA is TGCGCCAGCAGGGAGTTGGGGCGGGAGCTGTTTTTT. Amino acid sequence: CASRELGRELFF.

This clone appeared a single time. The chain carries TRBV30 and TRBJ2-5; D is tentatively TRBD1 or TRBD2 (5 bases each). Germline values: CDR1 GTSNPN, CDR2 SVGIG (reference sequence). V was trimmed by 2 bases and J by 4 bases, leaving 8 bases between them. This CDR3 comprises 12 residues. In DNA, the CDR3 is TGTGCCTGGAGTTCCGGGACAGAGACCCAGTACTTC. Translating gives CAWSSGTETQYF.

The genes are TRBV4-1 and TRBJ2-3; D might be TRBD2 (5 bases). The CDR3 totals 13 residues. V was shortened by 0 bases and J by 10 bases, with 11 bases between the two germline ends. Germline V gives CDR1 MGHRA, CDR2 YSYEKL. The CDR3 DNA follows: TGCGCCAGCAGCCAAGAGGGGAGAACCCCGCAGTATTTT. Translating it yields CASSQEGRTPQYF.

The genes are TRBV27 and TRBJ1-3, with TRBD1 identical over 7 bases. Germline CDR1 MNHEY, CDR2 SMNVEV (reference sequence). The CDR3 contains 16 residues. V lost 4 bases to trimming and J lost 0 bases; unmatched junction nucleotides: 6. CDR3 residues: CASSSLQGSSGNTIYF. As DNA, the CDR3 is TGTGCCAGCAGTTCCCTACAGGGGTCCTCTGGAAACACCATATATTTT.

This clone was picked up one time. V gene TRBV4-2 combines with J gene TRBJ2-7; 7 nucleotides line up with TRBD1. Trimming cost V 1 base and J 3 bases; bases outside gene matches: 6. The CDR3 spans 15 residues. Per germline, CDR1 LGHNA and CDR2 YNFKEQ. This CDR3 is CASSQAGTAIYEQYF. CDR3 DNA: TGTGCCAGCAGCCAAGCCGGGACAGCGATCTACGAGCAGTACTTC.

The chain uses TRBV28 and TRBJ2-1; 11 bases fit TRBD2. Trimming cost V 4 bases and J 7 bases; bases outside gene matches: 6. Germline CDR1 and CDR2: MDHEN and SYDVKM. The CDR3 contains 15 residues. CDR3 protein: CASSSLAGGTNEQFF. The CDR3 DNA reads TGTGCCAGCAGTTCCCTAGCGGGAGGAACGAATGAGCAGTTCTTC.

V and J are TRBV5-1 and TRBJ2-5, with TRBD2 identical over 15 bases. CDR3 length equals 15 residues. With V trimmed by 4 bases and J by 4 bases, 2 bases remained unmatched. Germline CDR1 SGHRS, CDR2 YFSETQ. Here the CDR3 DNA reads TGCGCCAGCAGCGAGGGACTAGCGGGAGGAGAGACCCAGTACTTC. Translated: CASSEGLAGGETQYF. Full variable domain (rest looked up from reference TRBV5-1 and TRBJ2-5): KAGVTQTPRYLIKTRGQQVTLSCSPISGHRSVSWYQQTPGQGLQFLFEYFSETQRNKGNFPGRFSGRQFSNSRSEMNVSTLELGDSALYLCASSEGLAGGETQYFGPGTRLLVL.

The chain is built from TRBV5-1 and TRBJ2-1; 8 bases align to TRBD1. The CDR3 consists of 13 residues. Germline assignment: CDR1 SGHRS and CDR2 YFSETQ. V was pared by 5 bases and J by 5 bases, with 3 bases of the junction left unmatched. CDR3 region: CASRLGQDNEQFF. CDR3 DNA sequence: TGCGCCAGCAGGCTGGGACAGGACAATGAGCAGTTCTTC.

The CDR3 loop is CASSIGFRQGYNEQFF. The CDR3 nucleotides read TGTGCCAGTAGTATAGGATTTAGGCAGGGATACAATGAGCAGTTCTTC. The chain recombines TRBV19 with TRBJ2-1; a possible D gene is TRBD1 (5 bases). This CDR3 is built from 16 residues. Germline assignment: CDR1 LNHDA and CDR2 SQIVND (reference sequence). Trimming pared 1 base from V and 4 bases from J, leaving 14 bases between. Full variable domain (rest looked up from reference TRBV19 and TRBJ2-1): DGGITQSPKYLFRKEGQNVTLSCEQNLNHDAMYWYRQDPGQGLRLIYYSQIVNDFQKGDIAEGYSVSREKKESFPLTVTSAQKNPTAFYLCASSIGFRQGYNEQFFGPGTRLTVL.

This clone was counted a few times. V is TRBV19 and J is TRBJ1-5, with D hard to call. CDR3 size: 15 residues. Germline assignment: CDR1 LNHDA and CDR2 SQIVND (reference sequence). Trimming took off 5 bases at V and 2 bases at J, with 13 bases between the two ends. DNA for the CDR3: TGTGCCAGTAGTGCCAGACTAAAGGGCAATCAGCCCCAGCATTTT. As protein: CASSARLKGNQPQHF.

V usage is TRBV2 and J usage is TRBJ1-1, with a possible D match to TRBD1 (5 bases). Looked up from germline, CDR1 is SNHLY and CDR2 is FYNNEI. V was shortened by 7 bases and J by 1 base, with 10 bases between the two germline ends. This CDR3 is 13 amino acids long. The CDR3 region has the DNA TGTGCCAGCATGGGGGAAAGGAACACTGAAGCTTTCTTT. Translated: CASMGERNTEAFF.